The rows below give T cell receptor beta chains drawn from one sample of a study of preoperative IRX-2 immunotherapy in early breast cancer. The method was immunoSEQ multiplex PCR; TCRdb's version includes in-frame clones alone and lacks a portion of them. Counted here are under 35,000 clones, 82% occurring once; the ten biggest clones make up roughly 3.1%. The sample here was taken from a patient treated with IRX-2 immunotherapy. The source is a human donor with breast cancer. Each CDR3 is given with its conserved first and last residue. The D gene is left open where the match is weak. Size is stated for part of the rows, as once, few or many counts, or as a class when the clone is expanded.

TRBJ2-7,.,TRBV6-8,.,TGTGCCAGCAGTTACTCGATTTCGGCGGGCGAGCAGTACTTC,CASSYSISAGEQYF
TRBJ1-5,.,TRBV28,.,TGTGCCAGCAGTTTGACAGGTATTAGCAATCAGCCCCAGCATTTT,CASSLTGISNQPQHF
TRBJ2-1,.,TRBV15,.,TGTGCCACCAGCCCCCAACGAGGAGGGCCCTATGAGCAGTTCTTC,CATSPQRGGPYEQFF
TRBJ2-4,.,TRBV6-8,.,TGTGCCAGCAGTTACGGGGGGGGGCCCCTCTCCAAAAACATTCAGTACTTC,CASSYGGGPLSKNIQYF
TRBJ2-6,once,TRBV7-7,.,TGTGCCAGCACCCCCTCGGGGCTCGGGGCCAACGTCCTGACTTTC,CASTPSGLGANVLTF
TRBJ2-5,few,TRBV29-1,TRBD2,TGCAGCGTTGGACTAGCGGGAGGCCCTCAAGAGACCCAGTACTTC,CSVGLAGGPQETQYF
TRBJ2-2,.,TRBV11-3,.,TGTGCCAGCAGCTTAGGGGGGAACAGGGCAACCGGGGAGCTGTTTTTT,CASSLGGNRATGELFF
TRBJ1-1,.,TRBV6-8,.,TGTGCCAGCAGGCCCCTGATCGGCACTGAAGCTTTCTTT,CASRPLIGTEAFF
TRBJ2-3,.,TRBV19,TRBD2,TGTGCCAGTAGTCTGGGACTAGCGGCGGGGGCAGATACGCAGTATTTT,CASSLGLAAGADTQYF
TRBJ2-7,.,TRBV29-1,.,TGCAGCGTGCGGGACACCCACTCCTACGAGCAGTACTTC,CSVRDTHSYEQYF
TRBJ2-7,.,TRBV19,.,TGTGCCAGTAGTATACGGGCAGCCTCAGACTCCTACGAGCAGTACTTC,CASSIRAASDSYEQYF
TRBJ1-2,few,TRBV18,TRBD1,TGTGCCAGCTCACCACGACAGGGGGTTGTAGGCTACACCTTC,CASSPRQGVVGYTF
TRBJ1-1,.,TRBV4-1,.,TGCGCCAGCAGCCAGGGGTCTGGGAGCCTAGGAGACACTGAAGCTTTCTTT,CASSQGSGSLGDTEAFF
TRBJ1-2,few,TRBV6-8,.,TGTGCCAGCAGTCGGGGCAGCGGGGGCTACACCTTC,CASSRGSGGYTF
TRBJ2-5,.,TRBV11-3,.,TGTGCCAGCAGCTTAGGGGCTAGCTCGGGAGAGACCCAGTACTTC,CASSLGASSGETQYF
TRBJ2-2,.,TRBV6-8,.,TGTGCCAGCAGTTCCCAGGGGGGGTCCACCGGGGAGCTGTTTTTT,CASSSQGGSTGELFF
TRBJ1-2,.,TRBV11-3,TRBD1,TGTGCCAGCAGCCCGGGGGGACAGATCATTTATGGCTACACCTTC,CASSPGGQIIYGYTF
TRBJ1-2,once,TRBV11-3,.,TGTGCTAGCAGCTTGGGCGGGCGAAACTATGGCTACACCTTC,CASSLGGRNYGYTF
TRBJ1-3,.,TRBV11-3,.,TGTGCCAGCAGCTTAAGGACAGCTGCGGACACCATATATTTT,CASSLRTAADTIYF
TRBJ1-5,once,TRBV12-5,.,TGTGCCAGCCAAAAAGCCCAGATTAGCAATCAGCCCCAGCATTTT,CASQKAQISNQPQHF
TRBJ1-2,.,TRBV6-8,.,TGTGCCAGCAGTCCTAGGCAGGGGCCGATAGGGTATGGCTACACCTTC,CASSPRQGPIGYGYTF
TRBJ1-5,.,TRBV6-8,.,TGTGCCATCAGCGAAGGGGCAGCGGATCAGCCCCAGCATTTT,CAISEGAADQPQHF
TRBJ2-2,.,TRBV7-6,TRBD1,TGTGCCAGCAGGGTACAGGGGGCGGACACCGGGGAGCTGTTTTTT,CASRVQGADTGELFF